Below are 15 T cell receptor beta chains sequenced from a single sample in a study of shared clonotypes between healthy human individuals. Repertoires were generated with immunoSEQ multiplex PCR, while TCRdb's copy carries only in-frame clones and drops some. This sample has about 380,000 clones; around 96% occur once, and the top ten carry 0.32%. The specimen sequenced was memory CD8+ T cells sorted from blood. Subset specified: CD45RO+ cells pooled with CCR7-negative TemRA cells. Source of these receptors: a young man in good health.

The chain couples TRBV9 to TRBJ2-3, with D possibly called TRBD1 or TRBD2 (5 bases each). The CDR3 spans 12 residues. Germline CDR1 reads SGDLS; CDR2 reads YYNGEE. Between the trimmed V and J ends, which lost 3 bases and 14 bases, there was a span of 16 bases. As DNA, the CDR3 is TGTGCCAGCAGCGCGCCTGGGGGACCCAGGTATTTT. The encoded protein is CASSAPGGPRYF.

V and J are TRBV13 and TRBJ1-5; possibly TRBD1 for D (5 bases). Trimming left V 4 bases short and J 5 bases short, with 12 bases between. The CDR3 is made up of 14 amino acids. The germline V gene has CDR1 PRHDT and CDR2 FYEKMQ (reference sequence). The CDR3 reads CASSWGKEDQPQHF. CDR3 coding DNA: TGTGCCAGCAGCTGGGGGAAGGAGGATCAGCCCCAGCATTTT.

The chain carries TRBV28 and TRBJ1-2; D unresolved. CDR3 length equals 12 residues. The germline gives CDR1 MDHEN, CDR2 SYDVKM. Trimming took off 1 base at V and 7 bases at J, with 7 bases between the two ends. CDR3 sequence (DNA): TGTGCCAGCAGTTTATCGGGTCGTGGCTACACCTTC. Translating gives CASSLSGRGYTF.

The chain combines TRBV7-9 with TRBJ2-1; D gene ambiguous. The CDR3 has 9 residues. From germline, CDR1 is SEHNR and CDR2 FQNEAQ (reference sequence). V was shortened by 5 bases and J by 14 bases, with 7 bases between the two germline ends. The CDR3 nucleotides are TGTGCCAGCAGCCCCGGTGAGTTCTTC. It encodes CASSPGEFF.

This chain uses TRBV6-5 with TRBJ2-7; 7 bases align to TRBD1. J lost 0 bases, V lost 6 bases, and 5 bases had no gene match. This CDR3 comprises 14 residues. Looked up from germline, CDR1 is MNHEY and CDR2 is SVGAGI. This CDR3 reads CASRRRDSSYEQYF. The CDR3 nucleotides are TGTGCCAGCAGGAGACGGGACAGCTCCTACGAGCAGTACTTC.

The chain has TRBV2 and TRBJ1-5; D might be TRBD1 (6 bases). This CDR3 spans 17 amino acids. Deletions cut 0 bases from V and 7 bases from J, with 19 bases between. The germline CDR1 and CDR2 sequences are SNHLY and FYNNEI. The CDR3 protein is CASSEALLQVRGQPQHF. As DNA, the CDR3 is TGTGCCAGCAGTGAAGCGCTTCTCCAAGTAAGGGGGCAGCCCCAGCATTTT.

The J gene is TRBJ1-5, the V gene TRBV4-2; D is unclear. V was trimmed by 0 bases and J by 6 bases, leaving 9 bases between them. CDR1 and CDR2 (germline): LGHNA, YNFKEQ. This CDR3 contains 14 residues. CDR3: CASSQEGRVQPQHF. The CDR3 DNA reads as TGTGCCAGCAGCCAAGAAGGAAGGGTTCAGCCCCAGCATTTT.

V gene TRBV6-5 combines with J gene TRBJ1-1; tentative D call: TRBD1 (5 bases). Trimming cost V 2 bases and J 0 bases, with 7 bases left between them. Germline CDR1 MNHEY, CDR2 SVGAGI. The CDR3 covers 14 residues. CDR3 DNA: TGTGCCAGCAGTTACAGGGGCATGAACACTGAAGCTTTCTTT. Translating it yields CASSYRGMNTEAFF.

The chain uses TRBV4-1 and TRBJ1-2, with TRBD1 matching 8 bases. Trimming took 5 bases from V and 6 from J; bases not matched to a gene: 11. Looked up from germline, CDR1 is MGHRA and CDR2 is YSYEKL. This CDR3 region has 15 residues. CDR3 region: CASSEDRAQRNGYTF. The DNA of the CDR3 is TGCGCCAGCAGCGAGGACAGGGCTCAGAGAAATGGCTACACCTTC.

This chain links TRBV11-1 with TRBJ2-7; D is ambiguous. Germline CDR1 SGHAT, CDR2 FQDESV (reference sequence). V was shortened by 0 bases and J by 4 bases, with 7 bases between the two germline ends. CDR3 length equals 13 residues. The CDR3 protein is CASSLAARYEQYF. CDR3 nucleotide sequence: TGTGCCAGCAGCTTAGCGGCCAGGTACGAGCAGTACTTC. Drawing the rest from reference TRBV11-1 and TRBJ2-7, the complete variable domain is EAEVAQSPRYKITEKSQAVAFWCDPISGHATLYWYRQILGQGPELLVQFQDESVVDDSQLPKDRFSAERLKGVDSTLKIQPAELGDSAMYLCASSLAARYEQYFGPGTRLTVT.

This sequence joins TRBV28 and TRBJ2-7, with 7 nucleotides matching TRBD1. Germline CDR1 reads MDHEN; CDR2 reads SYDVKM. This CDR3 comprises 13 residues. Unmatched junction bases numbered 5, after V lost 7 bases and J lost 2 bases. CDR3 region: CASKTGETYEQYF. The CDR3 nucleotides read TGTGCCAGCAAAACAGGGGAAACCTACGAGCAGTACTTC. Variable domain in full (rest from reference TRBV28 and TRBJ2-7): DVKVTQSSRYLVKRTGEKVFLECVQDMDHENMFWYRQDPGLGLRLIYFSYDVKMKEKGDIPEGYSVSREKKERFSLILESASTNQTSMYLCASKTGETYEQYFGPGTRLTVT.

The rearrangement joins TRBV28 to TRBJ2-3; D assignment may be TRBD1 or TRBD2 (8 bases each). V lost 2 bases, J lost 5 bases, and 17 bases lay in between. The CDR3 consists of 16 residues. CDR1 and CDR2 (germline): MDHEN, SYDVKM. Written as DNA, the CDR3 is TGTGCCAGCAGTTTACGGGACAGGCTAGCGGGAGATACGCAGTATTTT. Translated, it gives CASSLRDRLAGDTQYF.

This clone has a handful of counts. The chain uses TRBV30 and TRBJ2-4; D gene uncertain. Trimming removed 4 bases at V and 0 bases at J, with 1 base between. The CDR3 consists of 11 residues. Germline CDR1 and CDR2: GTSNPN and SVGIG (reference sequence). CDR3 DNA: TGTGCCTGGACAGCCAAAAACATTCAGTACTTC. Encoded protein: CAWTAKNIQYF. The full variable domain, its missing parts supplied by reference TRBV30 and TRBJ2-4, is SQTIHQWPATLVQPVGSPLSLECTVEGTSNPNLYWYRQAAGRGLQLLFYSVGIGQISSEVPQNLSASRPQDRQFILSSKKLLLSDSGFYLCAWTAKNIQYFGAGTRLSVL.

Details on this clone: The sample contains more than one DNA sequence encoding this CDR3. V usage is TRBV19 and J usage is TRBJ1-5; 10 bases fit TRBD1. From germline, CDR1 is LNHDA and CDR2 SQIVND (reference sequence). With V trimmed by 6 bases and J by 1 base, 3 bases remained unmatched. There are 15 residues in the CDR3. The DNA of the CDR3 is TGTGCCAGTAGCACGACAGGGGGCAGCAATCAGCCCCAGCATTTT. Amino acids: CASSTTGGSNQPQHF.

V is TRBV6-1 and J is TRBJ2-7; D call uncertain. Germline CDR1 and CDR2: MNHNS and SASEGT. V lost 2 bases, J lost 1 base, and 12 bases lay in between. This CDR3 has 15 amino acids. CDR3 DNA sequence: TGTGCCAGCAGTGAAAGTTCGCCCATATCCTACGAGCAGTACTTC. It specifies CASSESSPISYEQYF.